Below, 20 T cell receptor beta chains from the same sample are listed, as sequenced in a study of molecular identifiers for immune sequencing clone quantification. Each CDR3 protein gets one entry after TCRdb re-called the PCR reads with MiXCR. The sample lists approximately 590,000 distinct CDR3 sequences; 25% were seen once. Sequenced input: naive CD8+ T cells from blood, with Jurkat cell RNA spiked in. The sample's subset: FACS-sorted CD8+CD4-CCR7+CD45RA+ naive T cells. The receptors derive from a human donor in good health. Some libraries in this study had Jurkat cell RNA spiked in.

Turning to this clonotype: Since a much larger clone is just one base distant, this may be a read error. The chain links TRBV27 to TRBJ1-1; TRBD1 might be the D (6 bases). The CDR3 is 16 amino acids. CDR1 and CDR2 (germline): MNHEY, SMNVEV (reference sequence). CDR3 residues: CAGSSLPGQMNTEAFF. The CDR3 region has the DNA TGTGCCGGCAGTTCCCTACCGGGACAAATGAACACTGAAGCTTTCTTT.

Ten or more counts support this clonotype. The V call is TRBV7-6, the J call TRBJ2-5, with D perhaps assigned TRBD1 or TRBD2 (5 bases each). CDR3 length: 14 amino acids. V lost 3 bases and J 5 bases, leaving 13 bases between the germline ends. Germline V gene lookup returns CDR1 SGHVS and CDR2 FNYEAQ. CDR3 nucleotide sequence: TGTGCCAGCAGCTTGGGGGTTCGGGCGGAGACCCAGTACTTC. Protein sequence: CASSLGVRAETQYF.

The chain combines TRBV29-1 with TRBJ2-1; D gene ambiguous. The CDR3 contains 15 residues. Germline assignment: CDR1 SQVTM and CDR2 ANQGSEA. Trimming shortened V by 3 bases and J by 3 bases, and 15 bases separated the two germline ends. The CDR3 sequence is CSVDPPTLGYNEQFF. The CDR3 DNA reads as TGCAGCGTTGATCCACCTACCCTAGGCTACAATGAGCAGTTCTTC.

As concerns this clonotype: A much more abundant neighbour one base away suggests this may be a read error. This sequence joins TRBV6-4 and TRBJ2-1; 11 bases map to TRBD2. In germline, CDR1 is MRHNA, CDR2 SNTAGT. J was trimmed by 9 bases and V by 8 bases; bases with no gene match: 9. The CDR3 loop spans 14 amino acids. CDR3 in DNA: TGTGCCAGCTGTACAGGACTAGCGGGCGGTGAGCAGTTCTTC. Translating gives CASCTGLAGGEQFF.

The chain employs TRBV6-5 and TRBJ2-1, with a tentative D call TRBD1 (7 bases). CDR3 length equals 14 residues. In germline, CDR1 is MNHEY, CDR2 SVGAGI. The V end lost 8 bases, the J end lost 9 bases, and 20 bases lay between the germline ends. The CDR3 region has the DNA TGTGCCAGCGGCGGGGACAGTGTGCTTCGTGAGCAGTTCTTC. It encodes CASGGDSVLREQFF.

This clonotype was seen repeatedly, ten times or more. CDR3: CSAPGQESTDTQYF. CDR3 nucleotides: TGCAGTGCCCCCGGACAGGAGAGCACAGATACGCAGTATTTT. The chain joins TRBV20-1 to TRBJ2-3; 7 nucleotides line up with TRBD1. The CDR3 is 14 residues long. V lost 6 bases, J lost 0 bases, and 6 bases stayed unmatched. In germline, CDR1 is DFQATT, CDR2 SNEGSKA (reference sequence).

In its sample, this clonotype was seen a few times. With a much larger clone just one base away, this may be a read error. The CDR3 DNA reads TGCGCCCGCAGCCACGCGACAGGGGAATTGGAAAAACTGTTTTTT. Translation gives CARSHATGELEKLFF. The V and J genes are TRBV4-1 and TRBJ1-4; 8 bases line up with TRBD1. The CDR3 has 15 amino acids. The germline V gene has CDR1 MGHRA and CDR2 YSYEKL.

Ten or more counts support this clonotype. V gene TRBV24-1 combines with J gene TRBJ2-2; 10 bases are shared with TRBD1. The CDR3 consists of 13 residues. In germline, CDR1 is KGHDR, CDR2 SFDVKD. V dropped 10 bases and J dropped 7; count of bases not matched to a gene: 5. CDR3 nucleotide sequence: TGTGCCACACGACAGGGGGCGAACGGGGAGCTGTTTTTT. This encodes CATRQGANGELFF.

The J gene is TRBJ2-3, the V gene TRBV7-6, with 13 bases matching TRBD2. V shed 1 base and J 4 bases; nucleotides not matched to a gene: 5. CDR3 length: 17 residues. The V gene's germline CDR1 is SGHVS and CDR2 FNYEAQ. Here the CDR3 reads CASSLDTSGGAADTQYF. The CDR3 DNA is TGTGCCAGCAGCTTAGATACTAGCGGGGGGGCCGCAGATACGCAGTATTTT.

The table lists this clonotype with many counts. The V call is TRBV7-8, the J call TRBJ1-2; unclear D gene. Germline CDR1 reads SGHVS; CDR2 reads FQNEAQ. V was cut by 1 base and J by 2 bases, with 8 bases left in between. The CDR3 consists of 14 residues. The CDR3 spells CASSLVSKNYGYTF. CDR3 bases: TGTGCCAGCAGCTTAGTATCCAAGAACTATGGCTACACCTTC.

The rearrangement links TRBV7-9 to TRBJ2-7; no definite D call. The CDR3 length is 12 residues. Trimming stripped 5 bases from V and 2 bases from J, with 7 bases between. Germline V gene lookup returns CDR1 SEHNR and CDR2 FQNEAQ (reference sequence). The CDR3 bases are TGTGCCAGCAGCGCTAGGGCCTACGAGCAGTACTTC. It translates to CASSARAYEQYF.

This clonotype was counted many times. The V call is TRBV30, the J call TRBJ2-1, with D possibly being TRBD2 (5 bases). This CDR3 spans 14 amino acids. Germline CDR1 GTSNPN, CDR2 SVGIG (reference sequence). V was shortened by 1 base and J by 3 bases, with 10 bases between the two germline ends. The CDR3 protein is CAWSEAEIYNEQFF. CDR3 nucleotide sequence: TGTGCCTGGAGTGAAGCGGAAATCTACAATGAGCAGTTCTTC.

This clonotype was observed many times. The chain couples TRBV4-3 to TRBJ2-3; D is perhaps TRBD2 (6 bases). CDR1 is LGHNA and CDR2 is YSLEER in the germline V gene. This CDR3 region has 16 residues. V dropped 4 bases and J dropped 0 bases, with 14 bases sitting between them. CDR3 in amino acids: CASSPRGTPSTDTQYF. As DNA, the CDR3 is TGCGCCAGCAGCCCCCGGGGGACTCCTAGCACAGATACGCAGTATTTT.

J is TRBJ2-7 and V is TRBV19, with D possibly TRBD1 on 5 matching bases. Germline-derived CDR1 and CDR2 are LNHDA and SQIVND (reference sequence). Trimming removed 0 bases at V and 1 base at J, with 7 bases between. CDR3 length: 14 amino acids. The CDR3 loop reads CASSIDQGSYEQYF. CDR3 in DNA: TGTGCCAGTAGTATAGATCAGGGTTCCTACGAGCAGTACTTC.

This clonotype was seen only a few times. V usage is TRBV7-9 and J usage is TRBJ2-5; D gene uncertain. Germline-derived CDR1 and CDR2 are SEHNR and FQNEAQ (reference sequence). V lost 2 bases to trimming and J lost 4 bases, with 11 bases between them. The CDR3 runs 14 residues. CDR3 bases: TGTGCCAGCAGCTTAACTCCACAGCCAGAGACCCAGTACTTC. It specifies CASSLTPQPETQYF.

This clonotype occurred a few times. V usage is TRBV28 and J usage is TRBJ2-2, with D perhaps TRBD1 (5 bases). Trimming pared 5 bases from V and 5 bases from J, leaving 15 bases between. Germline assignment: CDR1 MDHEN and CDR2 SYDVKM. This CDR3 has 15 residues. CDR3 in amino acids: CASSLRGSVTGELFF. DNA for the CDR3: TGTGCCAGCAGTCTTAGGGGATCGGTAACCGGGGAGCTGTTTTTT.

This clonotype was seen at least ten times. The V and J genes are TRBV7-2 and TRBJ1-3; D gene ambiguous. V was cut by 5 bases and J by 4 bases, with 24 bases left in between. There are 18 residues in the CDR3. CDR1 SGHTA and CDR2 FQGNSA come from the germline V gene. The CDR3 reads CASSAKLSRGRWGNTIYF. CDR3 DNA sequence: TGTGCCAGCAGCGCGAAACTCTCCCGGGGTCGCTGGGGAAACACCATATATTTT.

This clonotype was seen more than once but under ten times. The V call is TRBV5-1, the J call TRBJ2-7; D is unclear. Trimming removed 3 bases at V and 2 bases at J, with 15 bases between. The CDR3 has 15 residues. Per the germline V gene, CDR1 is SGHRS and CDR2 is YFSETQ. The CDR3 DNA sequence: TGCGCCAGCAGCTCTGTCGCTCCCTTAGCCTACGAGCAGTACTTC. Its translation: CASSSVAPLAYEQYF.

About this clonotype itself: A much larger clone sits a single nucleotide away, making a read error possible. In nucleotides, the CDR3 is TGCAGGGCTAGAGATCAAATAGCGGCGAACACCGGGGAGCTGTTTTTT. It yields the protein CRARDQIAANTGELFF. J is TRBJ2-2 and V is TRBV20-1, with D possibly matching TRBD2 (6 bases). This CDR3 is built from 16 residues. The V gene's germline CDR1 is DFQATT and CDR2 SNEGSKA (reference sequence).

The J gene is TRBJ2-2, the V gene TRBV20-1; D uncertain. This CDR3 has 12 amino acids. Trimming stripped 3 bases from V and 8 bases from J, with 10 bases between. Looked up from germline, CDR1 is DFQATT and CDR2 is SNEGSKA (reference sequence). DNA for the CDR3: TGCAGTGCTAGTCGATCGGCAGGGGAGCTGTTTTTT. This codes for CSASRSAGELFF.